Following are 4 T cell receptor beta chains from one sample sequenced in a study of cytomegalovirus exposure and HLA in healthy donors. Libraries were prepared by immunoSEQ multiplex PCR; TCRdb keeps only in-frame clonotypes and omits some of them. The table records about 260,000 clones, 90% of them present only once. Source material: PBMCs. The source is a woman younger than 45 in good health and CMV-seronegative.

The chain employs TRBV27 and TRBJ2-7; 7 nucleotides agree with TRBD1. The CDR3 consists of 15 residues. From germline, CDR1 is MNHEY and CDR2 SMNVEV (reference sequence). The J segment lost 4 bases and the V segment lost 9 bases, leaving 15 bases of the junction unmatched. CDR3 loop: CASSDRAHPIYEQYF. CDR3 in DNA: TGTGCCAGTTCAGACAGGGCCCATCCAATATACGAGCAGTACTTC.

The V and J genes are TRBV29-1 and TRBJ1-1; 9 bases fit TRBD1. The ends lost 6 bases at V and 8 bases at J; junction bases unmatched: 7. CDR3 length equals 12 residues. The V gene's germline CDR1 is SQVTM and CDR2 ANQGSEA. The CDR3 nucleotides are TGCAGCGTCGGACAGGGGACCACCGAAGCTTTCTTT. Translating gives CSVGQGTTEAFF.

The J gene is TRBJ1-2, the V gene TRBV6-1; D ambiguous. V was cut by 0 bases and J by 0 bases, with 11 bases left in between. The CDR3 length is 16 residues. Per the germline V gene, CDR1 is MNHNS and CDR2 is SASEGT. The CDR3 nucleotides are TGTGCCAGCAGTGAAGCGCTTCAGGTATCTAACTATGGCTACACCTTC. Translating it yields CASSEALQVSNYGYTF.

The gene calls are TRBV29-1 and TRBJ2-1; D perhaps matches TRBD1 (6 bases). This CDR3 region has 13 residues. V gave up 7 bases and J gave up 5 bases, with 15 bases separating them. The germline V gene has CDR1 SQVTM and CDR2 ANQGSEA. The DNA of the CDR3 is TGCAGCGGACCGCTTGGACAGAACAATGAGCAGTTCTTC. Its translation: CSGPLGQNNEQFF.